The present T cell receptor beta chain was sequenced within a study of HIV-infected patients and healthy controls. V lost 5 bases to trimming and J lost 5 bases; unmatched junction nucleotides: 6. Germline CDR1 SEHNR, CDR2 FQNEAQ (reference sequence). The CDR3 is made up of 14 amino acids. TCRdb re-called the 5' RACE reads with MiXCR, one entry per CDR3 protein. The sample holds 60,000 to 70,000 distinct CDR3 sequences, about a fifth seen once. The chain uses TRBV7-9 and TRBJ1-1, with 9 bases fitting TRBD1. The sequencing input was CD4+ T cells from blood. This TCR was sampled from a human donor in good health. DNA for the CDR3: TGTGCCAGCAGCGTACAGGGGGCGCGAACTGAAGCTTTCTTT. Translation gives CASSVQGARTEAFF.